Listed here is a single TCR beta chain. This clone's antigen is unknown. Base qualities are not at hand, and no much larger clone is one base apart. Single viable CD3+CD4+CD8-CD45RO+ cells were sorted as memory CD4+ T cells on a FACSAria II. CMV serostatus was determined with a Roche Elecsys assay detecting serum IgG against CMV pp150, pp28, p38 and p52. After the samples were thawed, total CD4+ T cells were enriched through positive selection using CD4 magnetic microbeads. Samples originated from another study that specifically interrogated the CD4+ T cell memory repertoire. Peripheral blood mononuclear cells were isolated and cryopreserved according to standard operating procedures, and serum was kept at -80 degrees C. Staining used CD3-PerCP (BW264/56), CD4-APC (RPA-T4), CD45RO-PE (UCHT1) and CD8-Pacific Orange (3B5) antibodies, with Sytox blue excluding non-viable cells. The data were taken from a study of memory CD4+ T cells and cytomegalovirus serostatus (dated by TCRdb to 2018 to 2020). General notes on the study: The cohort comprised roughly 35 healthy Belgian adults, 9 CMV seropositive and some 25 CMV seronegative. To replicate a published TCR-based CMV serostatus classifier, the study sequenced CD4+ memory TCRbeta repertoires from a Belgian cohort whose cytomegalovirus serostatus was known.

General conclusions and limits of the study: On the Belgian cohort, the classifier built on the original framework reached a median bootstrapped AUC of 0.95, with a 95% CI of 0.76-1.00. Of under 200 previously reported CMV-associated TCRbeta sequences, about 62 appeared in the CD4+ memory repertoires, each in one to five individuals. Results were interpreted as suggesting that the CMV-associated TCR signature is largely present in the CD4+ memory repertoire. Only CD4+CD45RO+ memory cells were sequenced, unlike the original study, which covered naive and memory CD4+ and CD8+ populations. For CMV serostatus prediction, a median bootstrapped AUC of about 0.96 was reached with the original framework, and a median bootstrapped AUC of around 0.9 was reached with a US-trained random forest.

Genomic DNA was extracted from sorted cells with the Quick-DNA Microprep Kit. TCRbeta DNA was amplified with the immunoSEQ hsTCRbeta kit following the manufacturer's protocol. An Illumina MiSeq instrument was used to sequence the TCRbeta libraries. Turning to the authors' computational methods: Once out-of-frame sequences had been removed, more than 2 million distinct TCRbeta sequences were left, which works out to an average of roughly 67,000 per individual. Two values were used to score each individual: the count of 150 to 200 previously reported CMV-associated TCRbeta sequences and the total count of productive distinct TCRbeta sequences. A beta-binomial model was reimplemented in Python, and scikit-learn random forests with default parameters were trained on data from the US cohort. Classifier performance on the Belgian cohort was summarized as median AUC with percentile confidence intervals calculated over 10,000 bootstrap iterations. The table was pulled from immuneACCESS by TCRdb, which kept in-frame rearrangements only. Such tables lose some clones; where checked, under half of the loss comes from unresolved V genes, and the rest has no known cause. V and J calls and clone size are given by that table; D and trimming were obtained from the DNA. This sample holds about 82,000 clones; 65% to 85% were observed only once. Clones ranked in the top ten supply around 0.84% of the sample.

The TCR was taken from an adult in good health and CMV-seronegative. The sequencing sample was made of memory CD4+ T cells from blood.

The bases are TGTGCCAGCAGCCTACAGGGGGCGCCTAATGAAAAACTGTTTTTT. Its protein product is CASSLQGAPNEKLFF. The V and J genes are TRBV7-9 and TRBJ1-4; 9 bases in the middle match TRBD1. Spanning cysteine to phenylalanine, the CDR3 consists of 15 amino acids. Just CDR3 DNA is preserved here, 45 bases in frame from base 1. CDR1 and CDR2, per the germline V gene (reference sequence), are SEHNR and FQNEAQ. Ends trimmed: V by 5 bases, J by 3 bases; bases unmatched to a gene: 4.